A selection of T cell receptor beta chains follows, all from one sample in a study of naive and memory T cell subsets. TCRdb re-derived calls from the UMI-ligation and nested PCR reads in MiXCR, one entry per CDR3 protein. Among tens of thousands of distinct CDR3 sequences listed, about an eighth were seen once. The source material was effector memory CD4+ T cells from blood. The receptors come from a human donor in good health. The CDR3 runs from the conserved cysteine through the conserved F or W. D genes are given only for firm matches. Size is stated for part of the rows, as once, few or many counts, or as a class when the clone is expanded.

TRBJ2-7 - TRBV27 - CASRPGPGGYEQYF TGTGCCAGTAGACCGGGTCCCGGCGGCTACGAGCAGTACTTC
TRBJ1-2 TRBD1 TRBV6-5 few CASSYSIDLGQAVVGYTF TGTGCCAGCAGTTACTCGATCGACCTGGGACAGGCGGTGGTCGGCTACACCTTC
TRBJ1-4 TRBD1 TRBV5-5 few CASSLGDRGDEKLFF TGTGCCAGCAGCTTAGGGGACAGGGGGGATGAAAAACTGTTTTTT
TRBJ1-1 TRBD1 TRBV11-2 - CASSLQGANTEAFF TGTGCCAGCAGCTTACAGGGGGCGAACACTGAAGCTTTCTTT
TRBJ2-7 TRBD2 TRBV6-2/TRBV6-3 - CASSYGALGAGSYEQYF TGTGCCAGCAGTTACGGCGCTTTGGGAGCGGGATCCTACGAGCAGTACTTC
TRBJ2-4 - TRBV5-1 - CASSLLGARTIKNIQYF TGCGCCAGCAGCTTGTTGGGAGCGAGGACAATCAAAAACATTCAGTACTTC
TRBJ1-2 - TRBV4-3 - CASSRVLGQGAGYTF TGCGCCAGCAGCCGGGTCTTGGGGCAGGGAGCCGGCTACACCTTC
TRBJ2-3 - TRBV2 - CASSEDPSSVRYF TGTGCCAGCAGTGAAGATCCTTCTAGCGTGCGGTATTTT
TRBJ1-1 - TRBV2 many CATKQGSQNTEAFF TGTGCCACCAAACAGGGTTCTCAGAACACTGAAGCTTTCTTT
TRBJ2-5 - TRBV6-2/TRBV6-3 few CASTQTSPQETQYF TGTGCCAGCACCCAAACGAGCCCTCAAGAGACCCAGTACTTC
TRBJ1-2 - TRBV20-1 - CSAGGMSYGYTF TGCAGTGCGGGAGGGATGAGCTATGGCTACACCTTC
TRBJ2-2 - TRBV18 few CASSPLASANTGELFF TGTGCCAGCTCACCACTTGCTAGCGCGAACACCGGGGAGCTGTTTTTT
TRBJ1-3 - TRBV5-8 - CASSGRGHPGNTIYF TGTGCCAGCAGCGGAAGGGGCCACCCTGGAAACACCATATATTTT
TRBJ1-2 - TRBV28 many CASSLMDRKNYGYTF TGTGCCAGCAGTCTGATGGACAGAAAAAACTATGGCTACACCTTC
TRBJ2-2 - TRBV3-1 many CASSQVGRRTNTGELFF TGTGCCAGCAGCCAAGTTGGGAGACGAACGAACACCGGGGAGCTGTTTTTT
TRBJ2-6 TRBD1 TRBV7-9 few CASGQHRGPGANVLTF TGTGCCAGCGGCCAACACAGGGGGCCTGGGGCCAACGTCCTGACTTTC
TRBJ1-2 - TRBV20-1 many CSARGLGTSNYGYTF TGCAGTGCTAGAGGCCTTGGGACGTCTAACTATGGCTACACCTTC
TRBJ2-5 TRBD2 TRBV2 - CASSRGGRNQETQYF TGTGCCAGCAGTCGGGGCGGGAGGAACCAAGAGACCCAGTACTTC
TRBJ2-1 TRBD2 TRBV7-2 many CASSLGRLASEGNEQFF TGTGCCAGCAGCTTAGGGCGACTAGCGTCCGAGGGGAATGAGCAGTTCTTC
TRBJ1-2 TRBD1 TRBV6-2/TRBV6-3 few CASSYATGVRGYTF TGTGCCAGCAGTTACGCCACAGGGGTCCGTGGCTACACCTTC
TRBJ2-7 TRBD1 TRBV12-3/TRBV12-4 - CASSLMGFGQGESYEQYF TGTGCCAGCAGTTTAATGGGGTTCGGACAGGGCGAGTCCTACGAGCAGTACTTC
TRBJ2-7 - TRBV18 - CASSPGLLASEQYF TGTGCCAGCTCACCTGGACTCCTGGCTTCCGAGCAGTACTTC
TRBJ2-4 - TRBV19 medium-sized CASSSGLTLAKNIQYF TGTGCCAGTAGTTCCGGACTGACTTTAGCCAAAAACATTCAGTACTTC
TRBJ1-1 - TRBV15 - CATRPSNVMNTEAFF TGTGCCACCAGACCCTCAAATGTAATGAACACTGAAGCTTTCTTT
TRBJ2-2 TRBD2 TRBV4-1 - CASSQQGATKGSGTGGELFF TGCGCCAGCAGCCAGCAAGGCGCCACGAAGGGTAGCGGGACGGGCGGGGAGCTGTTTTTT
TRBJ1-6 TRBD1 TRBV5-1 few CASSLRQGANSPLHF TGCGCCAGCAGCCTTCGACAGGGGGCTAATTCACCCCTCCACTTT
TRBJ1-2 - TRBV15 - CATREAGIRGYTF TGTGCCACCAGAGAGGCAGGAATTCGTGGCTACACCTTC
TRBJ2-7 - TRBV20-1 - CSARTGNTYEQYF TGCAGTGCTAGAACGGGGAACACCTACGAGCAGTACTTC
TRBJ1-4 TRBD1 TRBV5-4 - CASSNNRGLNEKLFF TGTGCCAGCAGCAACAACAGGGGGTTGAATGAAAAACTGTTTTTT
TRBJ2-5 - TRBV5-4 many CASSLTGRGDQETQYF TGTGCCAGCAGCTTGACAGGGCGAGGGGACCAAGAGACCCAGTACTTC
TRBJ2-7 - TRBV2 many CASSEPLGGAEQYF TGTGCCAGCAGTGAACCCCTTGGGGGAGCCGAGCAGTACTTC
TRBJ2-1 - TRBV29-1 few CSVGRTSLYNEQFF TGCAGCGTTGGGAGGACGTCCCTGTACAATGAGCAGTTCTTC
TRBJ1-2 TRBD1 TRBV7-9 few CAVRRQGDYGYTF TGTGCCGTAAGACGACAGGGAGACTATGGCTACACCTTC